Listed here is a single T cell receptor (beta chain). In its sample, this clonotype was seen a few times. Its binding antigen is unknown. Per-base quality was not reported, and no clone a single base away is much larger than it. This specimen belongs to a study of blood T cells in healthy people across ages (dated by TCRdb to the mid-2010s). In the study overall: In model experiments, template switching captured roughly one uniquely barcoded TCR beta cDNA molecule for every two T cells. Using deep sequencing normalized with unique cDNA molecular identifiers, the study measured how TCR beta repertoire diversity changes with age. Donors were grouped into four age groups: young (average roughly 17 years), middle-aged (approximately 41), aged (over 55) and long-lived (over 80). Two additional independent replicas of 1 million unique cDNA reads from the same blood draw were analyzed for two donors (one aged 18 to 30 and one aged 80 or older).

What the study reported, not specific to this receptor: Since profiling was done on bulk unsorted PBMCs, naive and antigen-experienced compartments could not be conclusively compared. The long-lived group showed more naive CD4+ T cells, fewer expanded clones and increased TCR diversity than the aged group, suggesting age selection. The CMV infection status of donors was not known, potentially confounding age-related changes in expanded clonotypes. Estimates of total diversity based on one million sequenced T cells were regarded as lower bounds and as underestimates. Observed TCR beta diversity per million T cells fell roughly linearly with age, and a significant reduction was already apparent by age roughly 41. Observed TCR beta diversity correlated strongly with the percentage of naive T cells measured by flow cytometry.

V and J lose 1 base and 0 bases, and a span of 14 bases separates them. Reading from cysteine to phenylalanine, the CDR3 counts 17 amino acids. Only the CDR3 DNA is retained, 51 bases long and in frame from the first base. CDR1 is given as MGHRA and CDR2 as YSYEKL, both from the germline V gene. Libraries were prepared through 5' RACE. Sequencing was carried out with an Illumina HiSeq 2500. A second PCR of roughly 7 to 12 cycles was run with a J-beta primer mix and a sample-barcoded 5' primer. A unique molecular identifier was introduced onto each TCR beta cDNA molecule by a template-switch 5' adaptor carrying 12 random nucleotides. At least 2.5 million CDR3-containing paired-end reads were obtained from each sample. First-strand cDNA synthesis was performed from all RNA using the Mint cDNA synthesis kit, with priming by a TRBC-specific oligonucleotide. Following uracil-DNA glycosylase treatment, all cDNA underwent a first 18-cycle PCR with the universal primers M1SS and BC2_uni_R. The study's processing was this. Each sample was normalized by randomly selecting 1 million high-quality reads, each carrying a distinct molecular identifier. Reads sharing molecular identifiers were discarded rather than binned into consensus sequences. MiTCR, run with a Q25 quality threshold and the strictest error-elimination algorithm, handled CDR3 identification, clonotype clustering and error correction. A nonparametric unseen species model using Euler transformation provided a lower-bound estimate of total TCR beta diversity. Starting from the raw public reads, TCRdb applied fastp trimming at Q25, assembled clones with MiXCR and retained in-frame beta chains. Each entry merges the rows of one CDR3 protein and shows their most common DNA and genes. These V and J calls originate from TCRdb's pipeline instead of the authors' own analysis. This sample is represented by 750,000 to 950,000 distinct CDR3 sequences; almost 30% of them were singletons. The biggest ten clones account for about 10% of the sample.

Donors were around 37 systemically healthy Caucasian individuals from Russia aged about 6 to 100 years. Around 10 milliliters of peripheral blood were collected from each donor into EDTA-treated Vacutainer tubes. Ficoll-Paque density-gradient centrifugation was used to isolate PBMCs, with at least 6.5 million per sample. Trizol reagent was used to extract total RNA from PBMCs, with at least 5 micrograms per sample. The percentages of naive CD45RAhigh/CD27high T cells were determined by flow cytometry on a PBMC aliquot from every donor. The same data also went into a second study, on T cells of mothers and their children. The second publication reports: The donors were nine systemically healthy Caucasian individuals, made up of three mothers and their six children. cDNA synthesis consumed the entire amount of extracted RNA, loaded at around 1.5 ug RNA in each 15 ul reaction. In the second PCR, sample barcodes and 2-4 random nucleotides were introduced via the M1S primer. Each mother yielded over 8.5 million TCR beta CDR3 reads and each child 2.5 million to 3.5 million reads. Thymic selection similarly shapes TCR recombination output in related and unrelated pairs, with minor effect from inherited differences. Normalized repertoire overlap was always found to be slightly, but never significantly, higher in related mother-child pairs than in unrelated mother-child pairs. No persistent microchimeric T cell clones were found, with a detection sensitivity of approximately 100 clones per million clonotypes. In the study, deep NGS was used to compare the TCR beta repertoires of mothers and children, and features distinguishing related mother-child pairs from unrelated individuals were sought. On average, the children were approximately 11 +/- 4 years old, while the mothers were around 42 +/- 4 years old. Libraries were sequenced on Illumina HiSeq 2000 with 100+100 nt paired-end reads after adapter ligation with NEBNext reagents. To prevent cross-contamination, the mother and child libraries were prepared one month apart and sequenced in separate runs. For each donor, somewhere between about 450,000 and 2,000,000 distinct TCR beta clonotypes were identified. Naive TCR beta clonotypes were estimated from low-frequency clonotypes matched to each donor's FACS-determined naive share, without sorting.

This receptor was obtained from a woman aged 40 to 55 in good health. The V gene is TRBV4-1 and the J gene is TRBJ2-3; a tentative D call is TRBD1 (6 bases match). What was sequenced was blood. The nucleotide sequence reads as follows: TGCGCCAGCAGCCAAGGTTTACCGGGACAAAGCACAGATACGCAGTATTTT. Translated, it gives CASSQGLPGQSTDTQYF.